One and the same sample provided the 31 T cell receptor beta chains below, sequenced in a study of blood T cell repertoires in COVID-19. Profiled with immunoSEQ multiplex PCR; TCRdb holds only in-frame clones, not every one. The data contain approximately 210,000 clones, 83% of them seen just once; the ten biggest clones take up 2% to 3%. The sequenced sample was peripheral blood. The receptors were sampled from a woman aged 35 to 49 with active or convalescent COVID-19.

About this clone itself: This specimen includes other DNA sequences encoding the same CDR3. The chain has TRBV11-2 and TRBJ2-1; D gene unclear. CDR1 is SGHAT and CDR2 is FQNNGV in the germline V gene. This CDR3 has 13 amino acids. Deletions cut 2 bases from V and 5 bases from J, with 7 bases between. The CDR3 nucleotides are TGTGCCAGCAGCTTATCGGGTGACAATGAGCAGTTCTTC. Translating it yields CASSLSGDNEQFF.

This clone was picked up a small number of times. The CDR3 bases are TGTGCCAGCAGCTTAACGTCGGCTAGCGGGGAGACCCAGTACTTC. Amino acids: CASSLTSASGETQYF. The genes are TRBV7-9 and TRBJ2-5, with 8 bases aligning to TRBD2. In germline, CDR1 is SEHNR, CDR2 FQNEAQ (reference sequence). V trimming: 2 bases; J trimming: 5 bases; junction bases outside the gene matches: 7. The CDR3 is 15 residues long.

This clone was counted between two and nine times. The chain couples TRBV7-3 to TRBJ1-6; the D gene is possibly TRBD1 (6 bases). Per the germline V gene, CDR1 is SGHTA and CDR2 is FQGTGA. The length of the CDR3 is 17 residues. The V end was cut by 3 bases, the J end by 2 bases, with 14 bases between. CDR3 nucleotides: TGTGCCAGCAGCTTGAACGGACAGTCTCCCTATAATTCACCCCTCCACTTT. Translated, it gives CASSLNGQSPYNSPLHF.

A single count supports this clone. The chain couples TRBV5-1 to TRBJ2-3; 9 bases are shared with TRBD2. Germline V gene lookup returns CDR1 SGHRS and CDR2 YFSETQ. CDR3 size: 17 residues. J lost 2 bases, V lost 3 bases, and 10 bases had no gene match. CDR3 sequence: CASSWEGSGGITDTQYF. The CDR3 DNA follows: TGCGCCAGCAGCTGGGAGGGGAGCGGGGGGATCACAGATACGCAGTATTTT.

The rearrangement joins TRBV28 to TRBJ2-3, with 7 bases fitting TRBD1. Unmatched junction bases numbered 6, after V lost 7 bases and J lost 2 bases. Germline V gene sequence: CDR1 MDHEN, CDR2 SYDVKM. The CDR3 contains 14 residues. CDR3 protein: CASTTGTVTDTQYF. The CDR3 DNA reads TGTGCCAGCACCACCGGGACAGTCACAGATACGCAGTATTTT.

This chain uses TRBV7-2 with TRBJ2-7; 7 bases fit TRBD1. The J segment lost 7 bases and the V segment lost 7 bases, leaving 10 bases of the junction unmatched. There are 13 residues in the CDR3. Per germline, CDR1 SGHTA and CDR2 FQGNSA. The CDR3 is CASNTVGGWEQYF. CDR3 nucleotide sequence: TGTGCCAGCAACACTGTAGGGGGCTGGGAGCAGTACTTC.

V gene TRBV6-5 combines with J gene TRBJ2-7, with TRBD2 matching 8 bases. V dropped 8 bases and J dropped 3; count of bases not matched to a gene: 12. The CDR3 consists of 15 residues. Per germline, CDR1 MNHEY and CDR2 SVGAGI. The CDR3 DNA reads TGTGCCAGCTATCGGGGGGGGAATCTCTACTACGAGCAGTACTTC. Translation gives CASYRGGNLYYEQYF.

The rearrangement uses TRBV7-9 and TRBJ2-7, with a tentative D call TRBD2 (5 bases). Looked up from germline, CDR1 is SEHNR and CDR2 is FQNEAQ (reference sequence). The ends were cut back, 1 base at V and 4 bases at J, with 23 bases in the middle. The CDR3 runs to 18 residues. The CDR3 loop reads CASSLDGWASRKIYEQYF. For the CDR3, the DNA is TGTGCCAGCAGCTTAGACGGATGGGCTAGCCGAAAAATTTACGAGCAGTACTTC.

The genes are TRBV30 and TRBJ1-1, with D possibly matching TRBD1 (5 bases). The CDR3 is 14 amino acids. Trimming pared 0 bases from V and 2 bases from J, leaving 10 bases between. CDR1 and CDR2 (germline): GTSNPN, SVGIG (reference sequence). The CDR3: CAWSVIRDNTEAFF. CDR3 nucleotides: TGTGCCTGGAGTGTAATCAGGGATAACACTGAAGCTTTCTTT.

This chain links TRBV29-1 with TRBJ1-2; D gene ambiguous. Trimming pared 6 bases from V and 4 bases from J, leaving 9 bases between. This CDR3 region has 11 residues. Per the germline V gene, CDR1 is SQVTM and CDR2 is ANQGSEA. For the CDR3, the DNA is TGCAGCGTGGCAGAATTCTATGGCTACACCTTC. Its protein product is CSVAEFYGYTF.

Note on this clone: The sample has other DNA sequences that encode this CDR3 too. The CDR3 reads CAWSVQSNQPQHF. The CDR3 nucleotides read TGTGCCTGGAGTGTCCAGAGCAATCAGCCCCAGCATTTT. The chain combines TRBV30 with TRBJ1-5, with unresolved D. The CDR3 has 13 amino acids. Germline CDR1 and CDR2: GTSNPN and SVGIG (reference sequence). V was clipped by 0 bases and J by 1 base, with 4 bases between them.

This clone was counted between two and nine times. The chain uses TRBV7-2 and TRBJ2-2, with TRBD1 matching over 8 bases. V lost 5 bases, J lost 6 bases, and 8 bases stayed unmatched. Germline V lookup: CDR1 SGHTA, CDR2 FQGNSA. CDR3 length equals 15 residues. The CDR3 DNA reads TGTGCCAGCAGCCCTGGACAGGGCAGGGCCGGGGAGCTGTTTTTT. Its translation: CASSPGQGRAGELFF.

This sequence joins TRBV6-1 and TRBJ1-2; TRBD1 matches at 9 bases. V was clipped by 6 bases and J by 8 bases; unmatched bases: 10. The CDR3 has 14 amino acids. Germline values: CDR1 MNHNS, CDR2 SASEGT. The CDR3 region has the DNA TGTGCCAGCAGACTCCAGGGACAGGGCAGCGGCTACACCTTC. Residues: CASRLQGQGSGYTF.

This clone has a single count. V is TRBV7-9 and J is TRBJ2-7; 11 bases agree with TRBD1. Trimming took 5 bases from V and 3 from J; bases not matched to a gene: 3. The CDR3 extends over 14 amino acids. Germline V gives CDR1 SEHNR, CDR2 FQNEAQ (reference sequence). CDR3 sequence reads: CASSPGTGGYEQYF. CDR3 coding DNA: TGTGCCAGCAGCCCCGGGACAGGGGGCTACGAGCAGTACTTC.

V usage is TRBV5-4 and J usage is TRBJ2-7; D is perhaps TRBD2 (6 bases). Trimming shortened V by 9 bases and J by 0 bases, and 31 bases separated the two germline ends. Germline values: CDR1 SGHNT, CDR2 YYREEE (reference sequence). This CDR3 contains 19 residues. This CDR3 reads CATQRARYLVSKSSYEQYF. CDR3 sequence (DNA): TGTGCCACCCAGCGGGCGAGATACCTTGTAAGCAAAAGCTCCTACGAGCAGTACTTC. Drawing the rest from reference TRBV5-4 and TRBJ2-7, the complete variable domain is ETGVTQSPTHLIKTRGQQVTLRCSSQSGHNTVSWYQQALGQGPQFIFQYYREEENGRGNFPPRFSGLQFPNYSSELNVNALELDDSALYLCATQRARYLVSKSSYEQYFGPGTRLTVT.

The rearrangement uses TRBV11-3 and TRBJ2-5; D unresolved. Germline V lookup: CDR1 SGHNT, CDR2 YENEEA. Trimming removed 0 bases at V and 5 bases at J, with 4 bases between. CDR3 size: 12 residues. CDR3 in DNA: TGTGCCAGCAGCTTAGAACGGGAGACCCAGTACTTC. As protein: CASSLERETQYF.

The chain is built from TRBV5-4 and TRBJ1-6; weak D call: TRBD1 (5 bases). CDR1 and CDR2 from the germline V gene are SGHNT and YYREEE (reference sequence). CDR3 length equals 15 residues. V shed 2 bases and J shed 9 bases, with 15 bases lying between them. CDR3 in DNA: TGTGCCAGCAGCTTTGGGGGGGGTAGTGGTTCACCCCTCCACTTT. Translating it yields CASSFGGGSGSPLHF.

The DNA for the CDR3 is TGTGCCAGCAGCTTAGACACCTACGAGCAGTACTTC. As protein: CASSLDTYEQYF. V is TRBV7-9 and J is TRBJ2-7; D is undetermined. Germline CDR1 is SEHNR and CDR2 is FQNEAQ (reference sequence). The CDR3 is 12 amino acids. V was pared by 1 base and J by 2 bases, with 3 bases between.

The J gene is TRBJ2-7, the V gene TRBV9; 8 bases agree with TRBD1. This CDR3 contains 15 residues. J was trimmed by 2 bases and V by 0 bases; bases with no gene match: 4. Germline-derived CDR1 and CDR2 are SGDLS and YYNGEE. For the CDR3, the DNA is TGTGCCAGCAGCGTAGGTCGGGACAGGACCTACGAGCAGTACTTC. Translated: CASSVGRDRTYEQYF.

The rearrangement uses TRBV1 and TRBJ1-1. TRBV1 is classified as a pseudogene. This CDR3 comprises 17 residues. CDR3 sequence: CTSSQDYGEGGDTEAFF. The CDR3 DNA sequence: TGCACCAGCAGCCAAGATTATGGGGAGGGGGGCGACACTGAAGCTTTCTTT.

The chain has TRBV7-6 and TRBJ1-1; possible D gene TRBD1, 5 bases. The V gene's germline CDR1 is SGHVS and CDR2 FNYEAQ. Trimming took 5 bases from V and 1 from J, leaving 14 bases between them. This CDR3 region has 15 residues. In DNA, the CDR3 is TGTGCCAGCAGCCCCCACTACGGACAGAACACTGAAGCTTTCTTT. Encoded protein: CASSPHYGQNTEAFF.

The chain uses TRBV5-1 and TRBJ1-4; 9 bases are a match to TRBD1. The length of the CDR3 is 16 residues. Germline V gene lookup returns CDR1 SGHRS and CDR2 YFSETQ. Trimming at V came to 4 bases and at J to 8 bases, leaving 12 bases not matched to a gene. The CDR3 coding sequence is TGCGCCAGCAGCATCGGACAGGGGAACGATAAGGAAAAACTGTTTTTT. Translated, it gives CASSIGQGNDKEKLFF.

This chain joins TRBV6-5 and TRBJ2-5; 7 bases align to TRBD1. The trim removed 10 bases at V and 5 bases at J, leaving 7 bases unmatched. The CDR3 has 12 residues. Per the germline V gene, CDR1 is MNHEY and CDR2 is SVGAGI. DNA of the CDR3: TGTGCCACCAACAGGGGCGGGGAGACCCAGTACTTC. Translated: CATNRGGETQYF.

The genes are TRBV2 and TRBJ2-1; 7 bases match TRBD2. The CDR3 extends over 14 amino acids. The trim removed 5 bases at V and 4 bases at J, leaving 5 bases unmatched. Germline lookup yields CDR1 SNHLY and CDR2 FYNNEI. The CDR3 sequence: CASSYAGVYNEQFF. CDR3 in DNA: TGTGCCAGCAGTTACGCGGGGGTTTACAATGAGCAGTTCTTC.

The rearrangement links TRBV5-1 to TRBJ1-4, with TRBD1 identical over 8 bases. Germline CDR1 is SGHRS and CDR2 is YFSETQ. The CDR3 is 15 residues long. The trim removed 3 bases at V and 8 bases at J, leaving 9 bases unmatched. CDR3 coding DNA: TGCGCCAGCAGCTCTCTTGGAGGGGACAGGGAAAAACTGTTTTTT. Amino acids: CASSSLGGDREKLFF.

The sample holds a few counts of this clone. The chain recombines TRBV20-1 with TRBJ1-2, with D uncertain. Germline V gives CDR1 DFQATT, CDR2 SNEGSKA (reference sequence). This CDR3 is built from 14 residues. With 3 bases removed from V and 2 bases from J, the gap between germline ends came to 13 bases. The CDR3 here is CSASSEGGNYGYTF. CDR3 DNA sequence: TGCAGTGCTAGTAGTGAGGGAGGGAACTATGGCTACACCTTC.

V and J are TRBV29-1 and TRBJ1-1, with 7 nucleotides matching TRBD1. V gave up 1 base and J gave up 11 bases; unmatched junction bases: 10. The germline gives CDR1 SQVTM, CDR2 ANQGSEA. The CDR3 totals 13 residues. The CDR3 protein is CSVEVPTGRYAFF. CDR3 sequence (DNA): TGCAGCGTTGAAGTCCCGACAGGGAGGTACGCTTTCTTT.

The chain couples TRBV2 to TRBJ2-7; D might be TRBD2 (5 bases). Germline V gene lookup returns CDR1 SNHLY and CDR2 FYNNEI. This CDR3 contains 15 residues. V was shortened by 6 bases and J by 2 bases, with 17 bases between the two germline ends. CDR3 in DNA: TGTGCCAGCAGGGCCACAAGCGGAGTTACCTACGAGCAGTACTTC. This translates into CASRATSGVTYEQYF.

The J gene is TRBJ1-5, the V gene TRBV18, with D possibly matching TRBD1 (6 bases). The V end lost 3 bases, the J end lost 5 bases, and 14 bases lay between the germline ends. This CDR3 region has 15 residues. CDR1 is KGHSH, CDR2 LQKENI, per germline. The CDR3 is CASSPSGAGDQPQHF. CDR3 sequence (DNA): TGTGCCAGCTCACCTTCAGGGGCCGGAGATCAGCCCCAGCATTTT. Together with reference TRBV18 and TRBJ1-5, the CDR3 gives the full variable domain: NAGVMQNPRHLVRRRGQEARLRCSPMKGHSHVYWYRQLPEEGLKFMVYLQKENIIDESGMPKERFSAEFPKEGPSILRIQQVVRGDSAAYFCASSPSGAGDQPQHFGDGTRLSIL.

The chain recombines TRBV19 with TRBJ2-3, with D maybe TRBD2 (6 bases). This CDR3 contains 15 residues. Germline CDR1 LNHDA, CDR2 SQIVND (reference sequence). V lost 0 bases, J lost 4 bases, and 11 bases lay in between. The CDR3 sequence is CASSIDSGAADTQYF. The DNA for the CDR3 is TGTGCCAGTAGTATAGATTCGGGAGCAGCAGATACGCAGTATTTT.

V usage is TRBV28 and J usage is TRBJ2-3; 13 bases map to TRBD2. After removal of 3 bases from V and 7 bases from J, the junction contained 13 bases not matched to a gene. The germline V gene encodes CDR1 MDHEN and CDR2 SYDVKM. CDR3 size: 18 residues. The CDR3 DNA is TGTGCCAGCAGTTTGGCGAGGACTAGCGGGGGCACCGATAATACGCAGTATTTT. Translating it yields CASSLARTSGGTDNTQYF.